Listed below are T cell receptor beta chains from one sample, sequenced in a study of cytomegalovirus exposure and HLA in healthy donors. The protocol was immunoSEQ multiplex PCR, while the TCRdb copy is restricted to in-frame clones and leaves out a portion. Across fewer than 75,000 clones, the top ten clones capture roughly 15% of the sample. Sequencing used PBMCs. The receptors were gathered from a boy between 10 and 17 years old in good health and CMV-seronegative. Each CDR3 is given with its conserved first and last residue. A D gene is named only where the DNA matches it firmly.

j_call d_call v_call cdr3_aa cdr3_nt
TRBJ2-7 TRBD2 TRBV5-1 CASSLLAGGLHEQYF TGCGCCAGCAGCCTACTAGCGGGGGGCCTCCACGAGCAGTACTTC
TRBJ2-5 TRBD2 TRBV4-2 CASSQEGTSAPQYF TGTGCCAGCAGCCAAGAAGGGACTAGCGCCCCCCAGTACTTC
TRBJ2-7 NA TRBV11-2 CASSPRGGKGNEQYF TGTGCCAGCAGCCCTAGAGGGGGTAAAGGAAACGAGCAGTACTTC
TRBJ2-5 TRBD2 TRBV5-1 CASSLVAAGGQETQYF TGCGCCAGCAGCTTGGTGGCAGCGGGGGGTCAAGAGACCCAGTACTTC
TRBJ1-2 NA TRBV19 CASTRTGNYGYTF TGTGCCAGTACCCGGACGGGAAACTATGGCTACACCTTC
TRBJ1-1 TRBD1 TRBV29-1 CSVAQGGKNTEAFF TGCAGCGTTGCACAGGGGGGCAAGAACACTGAAGCTTTCTTT
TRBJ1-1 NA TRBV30 CAWSVRGAVQKNTEAFF TGTGCCTGGAGTGTACGGGGGGCAGTCCAGAAGAACACTGAAGCTTTCTTT
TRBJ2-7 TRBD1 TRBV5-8 CASSFGSAGGWYEQYF TGTGCCAGCAGCTTTGGGTCTGCAGGGGGCTGGTACGAGCAGTACTTC
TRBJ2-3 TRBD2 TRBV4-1 CASSQTLSGGASDTQYF TGCGCCAGCAGCCAAACCCTTAGCGGGGGGGCATCAGATACGCAGTATTTT
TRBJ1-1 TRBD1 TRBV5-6 CASSLESQGVAFF TGTGCCAGCAGCTTGGAATCTCAGGGGGTCGCTTTCTTT
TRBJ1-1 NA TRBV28 CASKFFRGTEAFF TGTGCCAGCAAATTCTTTCGGGGGACTGAAGCTTTCTTT
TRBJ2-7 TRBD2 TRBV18 CASSPGLAGVGPYEQYF TGTGCCAGCTCACCAGGACTAGCGGGAGTAGGTCCCTACGAGCAGTACTTC
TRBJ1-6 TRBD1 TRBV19 CASSPGTGARWGHSPLHF TGTGCCAGTAGTCCCGGGACAGGGGCGCGGTGGGGGCATTCACCCCTCCACTTT
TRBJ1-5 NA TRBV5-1 CASSPYGDSNQPQHF TGCGCCAGCAGCCCCTACGGGGATAGCAATCAGCCCCAGCATTTT
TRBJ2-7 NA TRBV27 CASSSLGGTYEQYF TGTGCCAGCAGTTCTCTGGGGGGAACCTACGAGCAGTACTTC
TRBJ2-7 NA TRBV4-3 CASSQYRAYEQYF TGCGCCAGCAGCCAATACAGGGCCTACGAGCAGTACTTC
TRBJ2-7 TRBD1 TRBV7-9 CASSLAGGKEQYF TGTGCCAGCAGCTTGGCAGGGGGTAAAGAGCAGTACTTC
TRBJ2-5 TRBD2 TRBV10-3 CAIRGSGTPGETQYF TGTGCCATCAGGGGGAGCGGGACCCCCGGAGAGACCCAGTACTTC
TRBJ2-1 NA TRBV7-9 CASSPHGSSYNEQFF TGTGCCAGCAGCCCCCATGGGAGCTCCTACAATGAGCAGTTCTTC
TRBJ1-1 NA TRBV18 CASSPAADTEAFF TGTGCCAGCTCACCGGCGGCAGACACTGAAGCTTTCTTT
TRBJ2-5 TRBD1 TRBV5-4 CANGQGEVETQYF TGTGCCAACGGACAGGGGGAGGTCGAGACCCAGTACTTC
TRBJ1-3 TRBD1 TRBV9 CASSVDRGLSGNTIYF TGTGCCAGCAGCGTCGACAGGGGGCTCTCTGGAAACACCATATATTTT
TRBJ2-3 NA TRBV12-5 CASGLVISVGTDTQYF TGTGCTAGTGGTTTGGTAATTAGCGTAGGGACAGATACGCAGTATTTT
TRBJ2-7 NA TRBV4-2 CASSQEGGPTYEQYF TGTGCCAGCAGCCAAGAGGGGGGACCGACCTACGAGCAGTACTTC
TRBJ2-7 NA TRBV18 CASSPSGGRYEQYF TGTGCCAGCTCACCCTCAGGAGGACGCTACGAGCAGTACTTC
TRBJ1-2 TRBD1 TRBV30 CAWSVGTGGYGYTF TGTGCCTGGAGTGTGGGGACAGGGGGCTATGGCTACACCTTC
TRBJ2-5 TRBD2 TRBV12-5 CASGLRGDYQETQYF TGTGCTAGTGGTTTGCGGGGGGACTACCAAGAGACCCAGTACTTC
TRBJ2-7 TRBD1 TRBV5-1 CASSLLTGGYYEQYF TGCGCCAGCAGCTTGTTAACAGGGGGCTACTACGAGCAGTACTTC
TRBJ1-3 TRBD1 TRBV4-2 CASSQGQGSGNTIYF TGTGCCAGCAGCCAGGGACAGGGCTCTGGAAACACCATATATTTT
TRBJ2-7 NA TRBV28 CASTLSSYEQYF TGTGCCAGCACCCTGAGCTCCTACGAGCAGTACTTC
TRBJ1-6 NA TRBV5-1 CASRIHGDNSPLHF TGCGCCAGCAGAATTCACGGGGATAATTCACCCCTCCACTTT
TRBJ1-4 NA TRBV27 CASSKNRVELFF TGTGCCAGCAGTAAAAACAGGGTAGAACTGTTTTTT
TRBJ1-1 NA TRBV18 CASSPEPDTATEAFF TGTGCCAGCTCGCCCGAACCGGACACGGCCACTGAAGCTTTCTTT
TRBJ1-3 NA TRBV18 CASAIDSSGNTIYF TGTGCCAGCGCGATAGATAGCTCTGGAAACACCATATATTTT